This entry concerns a single T cell receptor (beta chain). Looked up from germline, CDR1 is LNHDA and CDR2 is SQIVND (reference sequence). V lost 7 bases and J lost 4; bases outside the gene matches: 5. The CDR3 contains 13 residues. This record comes from a study of shared clonotypes between healthy human individuals. In the study overall: Each donor contributed plates that comprised three CD4 naive, three CD4 memory, two CD8 naive and one CD8 memory.

It was at deep level that the assay was run. The repertoire was sequenced with immunoSEQ multiplex PCR; TCRdb's copy has only in-frame clones and lacks some. The sample lists 2 million to 3 million clones; 80% to 95% were seen once. Sequencing used naive CD4+ T cells from PBMCs. Sample subset: CD45RA+ positively selected. The receptor's source is a man aged 18-30 years in good health. Some clones in this sample may be carry-over from other donors' samples. The V call is TRBV19, the J call TRBJ2-5; 8 bases map to TRBD1. CDR3 amino acids: CASTGQGAETQYF. CDR3 coding DNA: TGTGCCAGTACGGGTCAGGGGGCAGAGACCCAGTACTTC.